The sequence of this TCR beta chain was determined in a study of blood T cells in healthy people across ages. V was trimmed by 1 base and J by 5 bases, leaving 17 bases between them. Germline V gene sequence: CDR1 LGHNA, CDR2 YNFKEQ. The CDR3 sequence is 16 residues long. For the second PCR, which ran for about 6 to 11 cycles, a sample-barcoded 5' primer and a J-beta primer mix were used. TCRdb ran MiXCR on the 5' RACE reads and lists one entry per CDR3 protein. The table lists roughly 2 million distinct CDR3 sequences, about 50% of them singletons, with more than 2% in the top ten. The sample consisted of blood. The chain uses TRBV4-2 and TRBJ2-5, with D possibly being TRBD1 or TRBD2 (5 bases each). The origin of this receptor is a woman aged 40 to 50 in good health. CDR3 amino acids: CASSQGSHGALETQYF. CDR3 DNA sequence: TGTGCCAGCAGCCAAGGGTCCCACGGGGCTTTGGAGACCCAGTACTTC.